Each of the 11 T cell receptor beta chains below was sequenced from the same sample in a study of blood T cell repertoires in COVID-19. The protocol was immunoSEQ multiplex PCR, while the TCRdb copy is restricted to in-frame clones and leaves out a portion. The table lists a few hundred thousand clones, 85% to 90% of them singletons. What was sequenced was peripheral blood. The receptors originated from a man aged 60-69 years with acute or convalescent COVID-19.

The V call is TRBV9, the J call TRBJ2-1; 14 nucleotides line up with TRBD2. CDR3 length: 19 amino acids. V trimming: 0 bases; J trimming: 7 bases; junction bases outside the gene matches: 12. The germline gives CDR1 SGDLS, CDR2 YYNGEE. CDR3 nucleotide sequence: TGTGCCAGCAGCGTAGCTACGAGGACTAGCGGGGGGCCTGGGAATGAGCAGTTCTTC. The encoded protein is CASSVATRTSGGPGNEQFF.

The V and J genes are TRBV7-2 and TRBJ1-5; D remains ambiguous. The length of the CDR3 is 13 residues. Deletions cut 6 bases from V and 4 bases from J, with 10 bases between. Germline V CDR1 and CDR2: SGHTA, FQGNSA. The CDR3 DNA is TGTGCCAGCAGTCGGACTTATAATCAGCCCCAGCATTTT. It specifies CASSRTYNQPQHF.

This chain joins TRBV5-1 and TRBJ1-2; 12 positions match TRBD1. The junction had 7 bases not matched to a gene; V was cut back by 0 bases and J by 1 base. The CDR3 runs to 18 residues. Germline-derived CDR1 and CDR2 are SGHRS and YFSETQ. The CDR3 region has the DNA TGCGCCAGCAGCTTGGGTGGGACAGGGGGCTTGGATAACTATGGCTACACCTTC. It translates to CASSLGGTGGLDNYGYTF.

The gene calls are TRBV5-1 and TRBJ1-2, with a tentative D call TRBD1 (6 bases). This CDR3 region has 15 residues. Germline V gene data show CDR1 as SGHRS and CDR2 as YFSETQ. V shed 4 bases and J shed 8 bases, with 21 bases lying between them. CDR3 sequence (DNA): TGCGCCAGCAGCAGCACGGCACAGGGAACTCAGGGCTACACCTTC. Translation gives CASSSTAQGTQGYTF.

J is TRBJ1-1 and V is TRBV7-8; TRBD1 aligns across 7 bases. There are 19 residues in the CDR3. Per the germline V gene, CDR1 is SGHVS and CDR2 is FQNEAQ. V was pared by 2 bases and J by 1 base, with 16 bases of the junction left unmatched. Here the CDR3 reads CASSLRDIQTGTSNTEAFF. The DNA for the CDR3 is TGTGCCAGCAGCTTAAGAGATATCCAGACAGGGACTTCGAACACTGAAGCTTTCTTT.

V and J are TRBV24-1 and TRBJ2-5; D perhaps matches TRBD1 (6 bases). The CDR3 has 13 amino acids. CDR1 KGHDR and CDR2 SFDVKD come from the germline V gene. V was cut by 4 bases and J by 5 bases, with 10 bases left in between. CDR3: CATSEAGGETQYF. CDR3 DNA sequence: TGTGCCACCAGTGAGGCTGGGGGCGAGACCCAGTACTTC.

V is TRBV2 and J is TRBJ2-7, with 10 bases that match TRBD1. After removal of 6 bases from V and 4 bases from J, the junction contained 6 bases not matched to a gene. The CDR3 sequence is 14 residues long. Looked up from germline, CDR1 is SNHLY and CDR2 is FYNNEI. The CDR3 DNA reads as TGTGCCAGCAGAGGACAGGGGGGAGGGTACGAGCAGTACTTC. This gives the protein CASRGQGGGYEQYF. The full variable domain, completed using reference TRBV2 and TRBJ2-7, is EPEVTQTPSHQVTQMGQEVILRCVPISNHLYFYWYRQILGQKVEFLVSFYNNEISEKSEIFDDQFSVERPDGSNFTLKIRSTKLEDSAMYFCASRGQGGGYEQYFGPGTRLTVT.

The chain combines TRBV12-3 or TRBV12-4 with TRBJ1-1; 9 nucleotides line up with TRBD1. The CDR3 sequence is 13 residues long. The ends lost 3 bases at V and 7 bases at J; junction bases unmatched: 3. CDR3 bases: TGTGCCAGCAGTTTGGGACAGGGCCTTGAAGCTTTCTTT. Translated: CASSLGQGLEAFF.

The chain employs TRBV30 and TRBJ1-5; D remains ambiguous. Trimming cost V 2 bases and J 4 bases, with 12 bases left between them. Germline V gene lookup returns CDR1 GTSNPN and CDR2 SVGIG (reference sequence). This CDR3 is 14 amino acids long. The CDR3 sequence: CAWSSINRNQPQHF. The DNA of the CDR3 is TGTGCCTGGAGTTCAATAAATCGGAATCAGCCCCAGCATTTT. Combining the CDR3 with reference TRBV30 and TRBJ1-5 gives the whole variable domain SQTIHQWPATLVQPVGSPLSLECTVEGTSNPNLYWYRQAAGRGLQLLFYSVGIGQISSEVPQNLSASRPQDRQFILSSKKLLLSDSGFYLCAWSSINRNQPQHFGDGTRLSIL.

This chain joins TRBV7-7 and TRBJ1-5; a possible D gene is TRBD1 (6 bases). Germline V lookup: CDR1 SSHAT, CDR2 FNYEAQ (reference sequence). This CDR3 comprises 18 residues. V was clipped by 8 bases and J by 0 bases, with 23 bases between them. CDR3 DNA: TGTGCCAGCCGCCCATCCGGGACACCAGCCTTTAGCAATCAGCCCCAGCATTTT. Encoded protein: CASRPSGTPAFSNQPQHF.

CDR3 bases: TGCAGCGTTGTGGAGGGGAGGGCTGAAGCTTTCTTT. It is translated as CSVVEGRAEAFF. This chain uses TRBV29-1 with TRBJ1-1; D is possibly TRBD1 (5 bases). The germline gives CDR1 SQVTM, CDR2 ANQGSEA. The CDR3 runs to 12 residues. V was clipped by 4 bases and J by 6 bases, with 12 bases between them.